This TCR beta chain was identified in a study of T cells in Graves' hyperthyroidism and ophthalmopathy. Study summary: Peripheral blood sampling occurred at initial diagnosis, before any treatment. General study findings and limits: Blood shared most expanded thyroid clonotypes above 0.001. The authors' 13 V-J model separated ophthalmopathy from stable hyperthyroidism. Ophthalmopathy, as predicted by the model, came a median approximately 5.9 months after the prediction.

This clonotype was counted many times. Its antigen is unidentified. The CDR3 is 16 amino acids. CDR1 is SGHRS and CDR2 is YFSETQ in the germline V gene. V gave up 5 bases and J gave up 9 bases; unmatched junction bases: 15. The source material, RNA transcripts, was used to amplify TCR beta CDR3 regions. An initial round of RT-PCR targeting the TCR CDR3 relied on the HTBI primer set. A single record per CDR3 protein comes from TCRdb applying MiXCR to the multiplex PCR reads. In the table there are roughly 650,000 distinct CDR3 sequences, more than 15% of which are singletons. The chain links TRBV5-1 to TRBJ2-1; 9 bases align to TRBD1. The clonotype was recovered from a woman between 35 and 50 years old with Graves' ophthalmopathy. The sample consisted of blood. The DNA for the CDR3 is TGCGCCAGCAGTGTCTCGGGACAGGGATTAACTCTTGAGCAGTTCTTC. Its protein is CASSVSGQGLTLEQFF.